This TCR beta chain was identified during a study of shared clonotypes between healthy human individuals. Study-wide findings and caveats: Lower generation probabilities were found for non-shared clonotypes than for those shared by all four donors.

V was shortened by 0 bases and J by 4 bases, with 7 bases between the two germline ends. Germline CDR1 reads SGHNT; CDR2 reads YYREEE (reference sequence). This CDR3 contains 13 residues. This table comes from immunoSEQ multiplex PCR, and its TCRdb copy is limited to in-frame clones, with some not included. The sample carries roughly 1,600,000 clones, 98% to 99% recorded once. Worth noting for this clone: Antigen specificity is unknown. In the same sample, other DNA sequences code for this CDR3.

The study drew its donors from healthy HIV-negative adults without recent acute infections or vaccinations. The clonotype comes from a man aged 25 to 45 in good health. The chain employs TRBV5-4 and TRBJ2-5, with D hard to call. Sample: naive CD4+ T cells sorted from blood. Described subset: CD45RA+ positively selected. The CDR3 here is CASSLDSRETQYF. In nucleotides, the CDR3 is TGTGCCAGCAGCTTGGATAGTAGAGAGACCCAGTACTTC.